The entry below gives a single T cell receptor beta chain sequence along with its context. A junction end diverges from the germline sequence, so it may reflect a read error. There are 13 residues in the CDR3. Germline assignment: CDR1 SNHLY and CDR2 FYNNEI. This sample stems from a study of blood T cell repertoires in COVID-19. Study as a whole: From T cells, B-cell-depleted T cells, or PBMCs came the material, which was cDNA or gDNA.

In the original processing: Using reference gene primer amplification, nucleated cell counts were estimated. Method: immunoSEQ multiplex PCR; TCRdb's copy keeps in-frame clones and lacks some. That table supplies the V and J calls and clone size; D and trimming were determined from the DNA. The table records approximately 81,000 clones, approximately 90% of them present only once. Sequenced material: peripheral blood. This rearrangement joins TRBV2 to TRBJ1-1, with 9 bases lining up with TRBD1. The sequence derives from a man in his sixties or seventies with active or convalescent COVID-19. CDR3 DNA: TGTGCCACCAGTCAGGGACAGGGCCGTGAAGCTTTCTTT. Its protein is CATSQGQGREAFF.